The 13 T cell receptor beta chains listed next were all sequenced from one sample in a study of T-cell memory formation after mild COVID-19. TCRdb used MiXCR to reprocess the 5' RACE reads, holding one entry per CDR3 protein. Found here are about 560,000 distinct CDR3 sequences, roughly 20% of them singletons; the top ten hold around 9.2%. Sequenced input: PBMCs or a T cell subset sorted from them (not recorded which). These receptors all come from an adult woman who had mild COVID-19 (a few samples of this study predate the infection). Cell type and time point are not known.

The sample holds a few counts of this clonotype. The chain carries TRBV12-3 or TRBV12-4 and TRBJ1-5; tentatively, D is TRBD1 (6 bases). V lost 5 bases and J lost 5, with 13 bases in between. CDR3 length: 14 amino acids. CDR3 DNA: TGTGCCAGCAGTCCGGACAGCCCGGATCAGCCCCAGCATTTT. Its protein is CASSPDSPDQPQHF.

The chain joins TRBV7-3 to TRBJ2-1; no definite D call. Trimming stripped 5 bases from V and 4 bases from J, with 12 bases between. The CDR3 has 14 amino acids. Germline assignment: CDR1 SGHTA and CDR2 FQGTGA. The DNA of the CDR3 is TGTGCCAGCAGCCTGGGAATTGGGTACAATGAGCAGTTCTTC. Its translation is CASSLGIGYNEQFF.

The chain couples TRBV12-3 or TRBV12-4 to TRBJ2-2, with 9 bases that match TRBD1. The CDR3 spans 14 residues. Trimming cost V 4 bases and J 8 bases; bases outside gene matches: 5. CDR3 residues: CASSSGQGWGELFF. CDR3 coding DNA: TGTGCCAGCAGTTCGGGACAGGGTTGGGGGGAGCTGTTTTTT.

V is TRBV5-1 and J is TRBJ1-1; D remains unclear. The CDR3 length is 14 residues. The V and J ends lost 3 bases and 2 bases respectively, with 11 bases between them. Germline V CDR1 and CDR2: SGHRS, YFSETQ. The CDR3 is CASSSTPPNTEAFF. CDR3 DNA: TGCGCCAGCAGCTCAACACCACCCAACACTGAAGCTTTCTTT.

This chain uses TRBV5-6 with TRBJ2-2; a weak D match, TRBD1 (6 bases). Trimming left V 4 bases short and J 3 bases short, with 10 bases between. CDR3 length: 14 residues. Germline values: CDR1 SGHDT, CDR2 YYEEEE. CDR3 protein: CASSRDTYTGELFF. CDR3 DNA sequence: TGTGCCAGCAGCAGGGACACGTACACCGGGGAGCTGTTTTTT.

There are a few counts of this clonotype. V and J are TRBV7-6 and TRBJ2-1; D uncertain. Trimming took 8 bases from V and 4 from J, leaving 9 bases between them. CDR3 length: 12 residues. The germline V gene encodes CDR1 SGHVS and CDR2 FNYEAQ. The CDR3 DNA sequence: TGTGCCAGCGAGGATGGGTACAATGAGCAGTTCTTC. It codes for CASEDGYNEQFF.

Only a few counts were recorded for this clonotype. The chain uses TRBV24-1 and TRBJ2-1; 7 bases are a match to TRBD1. This CDR3 has 13 amino acids. From germline, CDR1 is KGHDR and CDR2 SFDVKD. Germline trimming cut 7 bases from V and 1 base from J; bases unmatched to any gene: 0. This CDR3 reads CATRQGSYNEQFF. CDR3 nucleotide sequence: TGTGCCACCAGACAGGGGTCCTACAATGAGCAGTTCTTC.

This clonotype has only a few counts. The V and J genes are TRBV9 and TRBJ2-5; 9 nucleotides match TRBD2. This CDR3 contains 17 residues. CDR1 SGDLS and CDR2 YYNGEE come from the germline V gene. V trimming: 0 bases; J trimming: 1 base; junction bases outside the gene matches: 7. The CDR3 DNA follows: TGTGCCAGCAGCGTAGCTCCCCAGCGGGGGGCCCAAGAGACCCAGTACTTC. Its protein product is CASSVAPQRGAQETQYF.

This clonotype has at least ten counts. The chain is built from TRBV5-6 and TRBJ2-5, with 8 bases identical to TRBD1. CDR3 length equals 15 residues. Germline-derived CDR1 and CDR2 are SGHDT and YYEEEE. Trimming at V came to 2 bases and at J to 2 bases, leaving 5 bases not matched to a gene. The CDR3 here is CASSLWTGFQETQYF. CDR3 DNA sequence: TGTGCCAGCAGCTTATGGACAGGGTTTCAAGAGACCCAGTACTTC.

The genes are TRBV4-1 and TRBJ2-1; a possible D gene is TRBD2 (6 bases). Germline V gene data show CDR1 as MGHRA and CDR2 as YSYEKL. The CDR3 covers 14 residues. Trimming stripped 3 bases from V and 6 bases from J, with 12 bases between. The CDR3 DNA sequence: TGCGCCAGCAGCCACCCTCGGGGGATCAATGAGCAGTTCTTC. It codes for CASSHPRGINEQFF.

This clonotype turned up a few times. The chain carries TRBV27 and TRBJ1-2; D unresolved. Per germline, CDR1 MNHEY and CDR2 SMNVEV (reference sequence). V shed 4 bases and J shed 6 bases, with 12 bases lying between them. The CDR3 is 13 residues long. DNA for the CDR3: TGTGCCAGCAGTTCCGAGGGCTGGGATGGCTACACCTTC. Translation: CASSSEGWDGYTF.

The chain combines TRBV24-1 with TRBJ2-1; D gene unclear. There are 15 residues in the CDR3. Per the germline V gene, CDR1 is KGHDR and CDR2 is SFDVKD. The V gene lost 3 bases and the J gene lost 8 bases, with 16 bases spanning the gap. The CDR3 loop is CATSDPLALGHEQFF. Here the CDR3 DNA reads TGTGCCACCAGTGATCCTCTGGCGTTAGGGCATGAGCAGTTCTTC.

The genes are TRBV7-2 and TRBJ2-5; possible D gene TRBD1, 7 bases. Germline CDR1 is SGHTA and CDR2 is FQGNSA. This CDR3 region has 17 residues. V was pared by 6 bases and J by 3 bases, with 23 bases between. The CDR3 bases are TGTGCCAGCAGGCAGCTCGGAGGCAGGGGGGTAGAAGAGACCCAGTACTTC. Translating it yields CASRQLGGRGVEETQYF.